The TCR beta chain under discussion was sequenced for a study of cytomegalovirus exposure and HLA in healthy donors. Deletions cut 5 bases from V and 6 bases from J, with 13 bases between. CDR3 length: 13 residues. Germline CDR1 LGHNA, CDR2 YSLEER. This clone appeared a few times. What it recognizes is unknown. Measured with immunoSEQ multiplex PCR; TCRdb has only the in-frame clones, and not every one. There are approximately 300,000 clones in the sample; 86% occur only once, and more than 0.8% lies in the top ten. Study-wide points: Reports credit the classifier with highly specific, highly sensitive diagnosis of cytomegalovirus status. A few chains linked to CMV were shown in vitro to be specific for CMV antigens.

The sample consisted of PBMCs. The sequence was collected from a woman under 30 in good health and CMV-seronegative. The rearrangement uses TRBV4-3 and TRBJ1-2, with D possibly TRBD1 on 5 matching bases. CDR3: CASSDTGTHGYTF. For the CDR3, the DNA is TGCGCCAGCAGCGACACAGGAACCCATGGCTACACCTTC.